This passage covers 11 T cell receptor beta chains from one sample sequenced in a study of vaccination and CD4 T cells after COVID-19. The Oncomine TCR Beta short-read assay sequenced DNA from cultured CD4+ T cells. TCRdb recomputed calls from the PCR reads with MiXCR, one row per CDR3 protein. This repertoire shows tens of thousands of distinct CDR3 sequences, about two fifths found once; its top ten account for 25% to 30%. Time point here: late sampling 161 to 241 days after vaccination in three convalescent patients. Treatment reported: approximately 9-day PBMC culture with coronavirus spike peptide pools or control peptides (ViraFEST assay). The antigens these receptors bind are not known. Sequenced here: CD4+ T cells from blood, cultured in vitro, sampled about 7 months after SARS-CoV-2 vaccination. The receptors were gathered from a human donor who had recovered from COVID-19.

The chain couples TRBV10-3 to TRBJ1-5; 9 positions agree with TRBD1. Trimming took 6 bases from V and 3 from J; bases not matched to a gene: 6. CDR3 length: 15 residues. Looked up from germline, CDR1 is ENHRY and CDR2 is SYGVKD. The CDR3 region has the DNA TGTGCCATCAGATCGGACAGGGGCCACAATCAGCCCCAGCATTTT. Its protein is CAIRSDRGHNQPQHF.

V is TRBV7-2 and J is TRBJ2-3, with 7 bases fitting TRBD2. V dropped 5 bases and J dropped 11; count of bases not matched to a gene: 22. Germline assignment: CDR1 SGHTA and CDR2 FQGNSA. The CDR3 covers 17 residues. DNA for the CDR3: TGTGCCAGCAGCCTACGGGGGGAGGGACTACCTCCTATGTGGCAGTATTTT. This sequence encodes CASSLRGEGLPPMWQYF.

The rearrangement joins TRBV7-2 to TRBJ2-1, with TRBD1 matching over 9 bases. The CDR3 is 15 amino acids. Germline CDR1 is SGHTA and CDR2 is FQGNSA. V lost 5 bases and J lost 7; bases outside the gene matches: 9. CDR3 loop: CASSPPGTGRNEQFF. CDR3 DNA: TGTGCCAGCAGCCCCCCTGGGACAGGGAGGAATGAGCAGTTCTTC.

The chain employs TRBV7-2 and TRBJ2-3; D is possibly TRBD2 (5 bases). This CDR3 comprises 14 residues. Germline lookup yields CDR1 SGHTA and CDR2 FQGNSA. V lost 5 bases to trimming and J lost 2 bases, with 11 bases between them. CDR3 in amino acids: CASSPDYYTDTQYF. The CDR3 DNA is TGTGCCAGCAGCCCAGACTACTACACAGATACGCAGTATTTT.

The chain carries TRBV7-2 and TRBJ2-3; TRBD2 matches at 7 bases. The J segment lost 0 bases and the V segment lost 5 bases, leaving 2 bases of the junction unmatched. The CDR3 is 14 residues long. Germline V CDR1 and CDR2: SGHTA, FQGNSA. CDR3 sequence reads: CASSGRASTDTQYF. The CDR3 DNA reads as TGTGCCAGCAGCGGGAGGGCAAGCACAGATACGCAGTATTTT.

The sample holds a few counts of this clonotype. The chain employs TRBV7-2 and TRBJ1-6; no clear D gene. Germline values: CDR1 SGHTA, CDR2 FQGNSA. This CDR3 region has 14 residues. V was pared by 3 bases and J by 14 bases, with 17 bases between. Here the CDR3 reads CASSFPGVTMALHF. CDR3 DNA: TGTGCCAGCAGCTTTCCCGGGGTGACTATGGCCCTCCACTTT.

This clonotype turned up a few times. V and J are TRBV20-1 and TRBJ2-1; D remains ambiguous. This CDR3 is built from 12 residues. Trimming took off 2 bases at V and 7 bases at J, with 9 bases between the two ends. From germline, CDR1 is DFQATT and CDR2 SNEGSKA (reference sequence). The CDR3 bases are TGCAGTGCTAGACGTCTGATGAATGAGCAGTTCTTC. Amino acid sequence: CSARRLMNEQFF.

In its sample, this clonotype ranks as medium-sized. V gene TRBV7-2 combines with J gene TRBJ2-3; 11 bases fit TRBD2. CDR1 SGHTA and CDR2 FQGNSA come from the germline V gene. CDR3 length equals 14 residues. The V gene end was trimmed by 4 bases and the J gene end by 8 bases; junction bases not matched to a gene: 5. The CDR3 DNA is TGTGCCAGCAGCTCTAGACTAGCGGGGCTTACGCAGTATTTT. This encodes CASSSRLAGLTQYF.

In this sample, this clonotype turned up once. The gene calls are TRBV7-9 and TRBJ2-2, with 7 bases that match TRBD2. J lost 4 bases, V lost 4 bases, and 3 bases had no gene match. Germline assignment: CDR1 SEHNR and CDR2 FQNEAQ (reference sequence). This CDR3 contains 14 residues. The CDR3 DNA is TGTGCCAGCAGCTCCGGGACTATCACCGGGGAGCTGTTTTTT. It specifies CASSSGTITGELFF.

CDR3 protein: CASSLQGLAGTGELFF. In DNA form, the CDR3 reads TGTGCCAGCAGCTTACAGGGGCTAGCCGGCACCGGGGAGCTGTTTTTT. The chain combines TRBV7-4 with TRBJ2-2; tentatively, D is TRBD1 (6 bases). This CDR3 region has 16 residues. V was clipped by 2 bases and J by 4 bases, with 14 bases between them. CDR1 is SGHVT, CDR2 SQSDAQ, per germline.

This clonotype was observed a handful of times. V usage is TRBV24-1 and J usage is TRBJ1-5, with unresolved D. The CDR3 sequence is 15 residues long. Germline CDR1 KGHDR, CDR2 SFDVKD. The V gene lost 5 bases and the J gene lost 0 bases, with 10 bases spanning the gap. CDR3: CATSGTGNSNQPQHF. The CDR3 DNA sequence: TGTGCCACCAGTGGAACGGGAAATAGCAATCAGCCCCAGCATTTT.